The 2 T cell receptor beta chains reported below all come from one sample, sequenced in a study of blood T cell repertoires in COVID-19. Sequencing was performed with immunoSEQ multiplex PCR; in TCRdb, only in-frame clones are kept and a portion is missing. The table lists some 300,000 clones, 89% of them singletons. The sample comprised PBMCs or T cells enriched from blood (not recorded which). The receptors were gathered from a woman aged 45-59 years who had been exposed to COVID-19.

The V gene is TRBV7-2, the J gene TRBJ2-7; 7 bases are shared with TRBD1. This CDR3 is built from 15 residues. Germline V lookup: CDR1 SGHTA, CDR2 FQGNSA. V gave up 6 bases and J gave up 3 bases; unmatched junction bases: 11. The CDR3 spells CASRRDRNERYEQYF. The CDR3 DNA reads as TGTGCCAGCAGACGGGACAGAAACGAACGCTACGAGCAGTACTTC.

The rearrangement links TRBV6-1 to TRBJ1-1; 12 bases agree with TRBD1. The CDR3 runs 17 residues. Germline V lookup: CDR1 MNHNS, CDR2 SASEGT. V dropped 3 bases and J dropped 6; count of bases not matched to a gene: 11. DNA for the CDR3: TGTGCCAGCAGTGATCGGCGGGGACAGGGGGCAGCGGCTGAAGCTTTCTTT. Its protein is CASSDRRGQGAAAEAFF.